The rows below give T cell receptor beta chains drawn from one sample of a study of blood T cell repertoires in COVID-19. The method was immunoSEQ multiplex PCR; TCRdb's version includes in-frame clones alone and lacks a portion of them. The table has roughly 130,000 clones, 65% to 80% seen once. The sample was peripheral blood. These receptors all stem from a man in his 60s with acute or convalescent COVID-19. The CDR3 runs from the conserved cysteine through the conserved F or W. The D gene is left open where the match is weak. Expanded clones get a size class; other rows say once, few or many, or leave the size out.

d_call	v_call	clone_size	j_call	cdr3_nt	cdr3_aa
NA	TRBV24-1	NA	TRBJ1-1	TGTGCCACCAGTGATAGAGACACTGAAGCTTTCTTT	CATSDRDTEAFF
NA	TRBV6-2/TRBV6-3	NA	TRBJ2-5	TGTGCCAGCAGTCCCCGGGGCCGGGGGTACCAAGAGACCCAGTACTTC	CASSPRGRGYQETQYF
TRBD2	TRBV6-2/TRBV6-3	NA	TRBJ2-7	TGTGCCAGCAGTCCCCGGACTAGCGGGATCTCCGAGCAGTACTTC	CASSPRTSGISEQYF
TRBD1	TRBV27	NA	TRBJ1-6	TGTGCCAGCAGTTCCCCCCCAGCAGTCCCGGGACAGGGGAGCTCCTATAATTCACCCCTCCACTTT	CASSSPPAVPGQGSSYNSPLHF
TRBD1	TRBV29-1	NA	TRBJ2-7	TGCAGCGTTGAAGACGGTTCGAGAACAGGGGCCTCCTACGAGCAGTACTTC	CSVEDGSRTGASYEQYF
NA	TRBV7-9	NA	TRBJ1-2	TGTGCCAGCAGGCCAGGGGAAAACTATGGCTACACCTTC	CASRPGENYGYTF
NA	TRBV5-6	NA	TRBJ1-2	TGTGCCAGCAGCCCGCGCAGGTTCTATGGCTACACCTTC	CASSPRRFYGYTF
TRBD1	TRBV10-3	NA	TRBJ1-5	TGTGCCATCAGTGGAGGTGGGACAGTCAATCAGCCCCAGCATTTT	CAISGGGTVNQPQHF
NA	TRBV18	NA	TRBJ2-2	TGTGCCAGCACACCAAATGCCCCAGCGGCGAACACCGGGGAGCTGTTTTTT	CASTPNAPAANTGELFF
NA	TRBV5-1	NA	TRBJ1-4	TGCGCCAGCAGCTTACAGGGACGGACTAATGAAAAACTGTTTTTT	CASSLQGRTNEKLFF
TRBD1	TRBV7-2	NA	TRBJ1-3	TGTGCCAGCAGCGAACAGGGGAACACCATATATTTT	CASSEQGNTIYF
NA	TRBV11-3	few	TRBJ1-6	TGTGCCAGCAGCTTAAATAATAATTCACCCCTCCACTTT	CASSLNNNSPLHF
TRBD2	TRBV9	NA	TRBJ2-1	TGTGCCAGCAGCGCGGGGGGTTATAAGAGGTATGAGCAGTTCTTC	CASSAGGYKRYEQFF
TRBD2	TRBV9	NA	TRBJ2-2	TGTGCCAGCAGCGCGGGAGCGGGGACGAACACCGGGGAGCTGTTTTTT	CASSAGAGTNTGELFF
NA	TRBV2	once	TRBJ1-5	TGTGCCAGCGGCTCCGGGACACCCAGGGTAGGGCCCCAGCATTTT	CASGSGTPRVGPQHF
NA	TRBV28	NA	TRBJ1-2	TGTGCCAGCAGTTTCTCAGTAGCGGGGGGCTACACCTTC	CASSFSVAGGYTF
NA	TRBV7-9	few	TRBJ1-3	TGTGCCAGCAGCCCCCAACAGGGAAACACCATATATTTT	CASSPQQGNTIYF
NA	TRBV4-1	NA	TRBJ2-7	TGCGCCAGCAGCCAAGAAAGGACTGCCATCCTACGGGAGCAGTACTTC	CASSQERTAILREQYF
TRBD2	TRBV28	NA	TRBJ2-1	TGTGCCAGCAGTCCGGAAGGGACTAGCGGGAGTAATGAGCAGTTCTTC	CASSPEGTSGSNEQFF
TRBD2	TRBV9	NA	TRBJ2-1	TGTGCCAGCAGCGCGGGACTAGCGGTGTACAATGAGCAGTTCTTC	CASSAGLAVYNEQFF
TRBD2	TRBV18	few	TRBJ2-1	TGTGCCAGCTCACCGACCTCTAGCGGGAGTCACAATGAGCAGTTCTTC	CASSPTSSGSHNEQFF
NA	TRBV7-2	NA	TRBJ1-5	TGTGCCAGCAGCTTACAGGAAAATCAGCCCCAGCATTTT	CASSLQENQPQHF
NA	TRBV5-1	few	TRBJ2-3	TGCGCCAGCAGCATGAACAGGGACACAGATACGCAGTATTTT	CASSMNRDTDTQYF
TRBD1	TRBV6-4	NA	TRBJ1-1	TGTGCCAGCAGAGGACAGGGGGCGCGCACTGAAGCTTTCTTT	CASRGQGARTEAFF
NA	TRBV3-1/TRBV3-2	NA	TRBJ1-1	TGTGCCAGCAGCCTTAAGCTGAACACTGAAGCTTTCTTT	CASSLKLNTEAFF
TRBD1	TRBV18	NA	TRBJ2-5	TGTGCCAGCTCACTGACAGGGCTAGTAGGAGAGACCCAGTACTTC	CASSLTGLVGETQYF
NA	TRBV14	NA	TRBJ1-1	TGTGCCAGCAGCCCGGACATAGGAAGCACTGAAGCTTTCTTT	CASSPDIGSTEAFF